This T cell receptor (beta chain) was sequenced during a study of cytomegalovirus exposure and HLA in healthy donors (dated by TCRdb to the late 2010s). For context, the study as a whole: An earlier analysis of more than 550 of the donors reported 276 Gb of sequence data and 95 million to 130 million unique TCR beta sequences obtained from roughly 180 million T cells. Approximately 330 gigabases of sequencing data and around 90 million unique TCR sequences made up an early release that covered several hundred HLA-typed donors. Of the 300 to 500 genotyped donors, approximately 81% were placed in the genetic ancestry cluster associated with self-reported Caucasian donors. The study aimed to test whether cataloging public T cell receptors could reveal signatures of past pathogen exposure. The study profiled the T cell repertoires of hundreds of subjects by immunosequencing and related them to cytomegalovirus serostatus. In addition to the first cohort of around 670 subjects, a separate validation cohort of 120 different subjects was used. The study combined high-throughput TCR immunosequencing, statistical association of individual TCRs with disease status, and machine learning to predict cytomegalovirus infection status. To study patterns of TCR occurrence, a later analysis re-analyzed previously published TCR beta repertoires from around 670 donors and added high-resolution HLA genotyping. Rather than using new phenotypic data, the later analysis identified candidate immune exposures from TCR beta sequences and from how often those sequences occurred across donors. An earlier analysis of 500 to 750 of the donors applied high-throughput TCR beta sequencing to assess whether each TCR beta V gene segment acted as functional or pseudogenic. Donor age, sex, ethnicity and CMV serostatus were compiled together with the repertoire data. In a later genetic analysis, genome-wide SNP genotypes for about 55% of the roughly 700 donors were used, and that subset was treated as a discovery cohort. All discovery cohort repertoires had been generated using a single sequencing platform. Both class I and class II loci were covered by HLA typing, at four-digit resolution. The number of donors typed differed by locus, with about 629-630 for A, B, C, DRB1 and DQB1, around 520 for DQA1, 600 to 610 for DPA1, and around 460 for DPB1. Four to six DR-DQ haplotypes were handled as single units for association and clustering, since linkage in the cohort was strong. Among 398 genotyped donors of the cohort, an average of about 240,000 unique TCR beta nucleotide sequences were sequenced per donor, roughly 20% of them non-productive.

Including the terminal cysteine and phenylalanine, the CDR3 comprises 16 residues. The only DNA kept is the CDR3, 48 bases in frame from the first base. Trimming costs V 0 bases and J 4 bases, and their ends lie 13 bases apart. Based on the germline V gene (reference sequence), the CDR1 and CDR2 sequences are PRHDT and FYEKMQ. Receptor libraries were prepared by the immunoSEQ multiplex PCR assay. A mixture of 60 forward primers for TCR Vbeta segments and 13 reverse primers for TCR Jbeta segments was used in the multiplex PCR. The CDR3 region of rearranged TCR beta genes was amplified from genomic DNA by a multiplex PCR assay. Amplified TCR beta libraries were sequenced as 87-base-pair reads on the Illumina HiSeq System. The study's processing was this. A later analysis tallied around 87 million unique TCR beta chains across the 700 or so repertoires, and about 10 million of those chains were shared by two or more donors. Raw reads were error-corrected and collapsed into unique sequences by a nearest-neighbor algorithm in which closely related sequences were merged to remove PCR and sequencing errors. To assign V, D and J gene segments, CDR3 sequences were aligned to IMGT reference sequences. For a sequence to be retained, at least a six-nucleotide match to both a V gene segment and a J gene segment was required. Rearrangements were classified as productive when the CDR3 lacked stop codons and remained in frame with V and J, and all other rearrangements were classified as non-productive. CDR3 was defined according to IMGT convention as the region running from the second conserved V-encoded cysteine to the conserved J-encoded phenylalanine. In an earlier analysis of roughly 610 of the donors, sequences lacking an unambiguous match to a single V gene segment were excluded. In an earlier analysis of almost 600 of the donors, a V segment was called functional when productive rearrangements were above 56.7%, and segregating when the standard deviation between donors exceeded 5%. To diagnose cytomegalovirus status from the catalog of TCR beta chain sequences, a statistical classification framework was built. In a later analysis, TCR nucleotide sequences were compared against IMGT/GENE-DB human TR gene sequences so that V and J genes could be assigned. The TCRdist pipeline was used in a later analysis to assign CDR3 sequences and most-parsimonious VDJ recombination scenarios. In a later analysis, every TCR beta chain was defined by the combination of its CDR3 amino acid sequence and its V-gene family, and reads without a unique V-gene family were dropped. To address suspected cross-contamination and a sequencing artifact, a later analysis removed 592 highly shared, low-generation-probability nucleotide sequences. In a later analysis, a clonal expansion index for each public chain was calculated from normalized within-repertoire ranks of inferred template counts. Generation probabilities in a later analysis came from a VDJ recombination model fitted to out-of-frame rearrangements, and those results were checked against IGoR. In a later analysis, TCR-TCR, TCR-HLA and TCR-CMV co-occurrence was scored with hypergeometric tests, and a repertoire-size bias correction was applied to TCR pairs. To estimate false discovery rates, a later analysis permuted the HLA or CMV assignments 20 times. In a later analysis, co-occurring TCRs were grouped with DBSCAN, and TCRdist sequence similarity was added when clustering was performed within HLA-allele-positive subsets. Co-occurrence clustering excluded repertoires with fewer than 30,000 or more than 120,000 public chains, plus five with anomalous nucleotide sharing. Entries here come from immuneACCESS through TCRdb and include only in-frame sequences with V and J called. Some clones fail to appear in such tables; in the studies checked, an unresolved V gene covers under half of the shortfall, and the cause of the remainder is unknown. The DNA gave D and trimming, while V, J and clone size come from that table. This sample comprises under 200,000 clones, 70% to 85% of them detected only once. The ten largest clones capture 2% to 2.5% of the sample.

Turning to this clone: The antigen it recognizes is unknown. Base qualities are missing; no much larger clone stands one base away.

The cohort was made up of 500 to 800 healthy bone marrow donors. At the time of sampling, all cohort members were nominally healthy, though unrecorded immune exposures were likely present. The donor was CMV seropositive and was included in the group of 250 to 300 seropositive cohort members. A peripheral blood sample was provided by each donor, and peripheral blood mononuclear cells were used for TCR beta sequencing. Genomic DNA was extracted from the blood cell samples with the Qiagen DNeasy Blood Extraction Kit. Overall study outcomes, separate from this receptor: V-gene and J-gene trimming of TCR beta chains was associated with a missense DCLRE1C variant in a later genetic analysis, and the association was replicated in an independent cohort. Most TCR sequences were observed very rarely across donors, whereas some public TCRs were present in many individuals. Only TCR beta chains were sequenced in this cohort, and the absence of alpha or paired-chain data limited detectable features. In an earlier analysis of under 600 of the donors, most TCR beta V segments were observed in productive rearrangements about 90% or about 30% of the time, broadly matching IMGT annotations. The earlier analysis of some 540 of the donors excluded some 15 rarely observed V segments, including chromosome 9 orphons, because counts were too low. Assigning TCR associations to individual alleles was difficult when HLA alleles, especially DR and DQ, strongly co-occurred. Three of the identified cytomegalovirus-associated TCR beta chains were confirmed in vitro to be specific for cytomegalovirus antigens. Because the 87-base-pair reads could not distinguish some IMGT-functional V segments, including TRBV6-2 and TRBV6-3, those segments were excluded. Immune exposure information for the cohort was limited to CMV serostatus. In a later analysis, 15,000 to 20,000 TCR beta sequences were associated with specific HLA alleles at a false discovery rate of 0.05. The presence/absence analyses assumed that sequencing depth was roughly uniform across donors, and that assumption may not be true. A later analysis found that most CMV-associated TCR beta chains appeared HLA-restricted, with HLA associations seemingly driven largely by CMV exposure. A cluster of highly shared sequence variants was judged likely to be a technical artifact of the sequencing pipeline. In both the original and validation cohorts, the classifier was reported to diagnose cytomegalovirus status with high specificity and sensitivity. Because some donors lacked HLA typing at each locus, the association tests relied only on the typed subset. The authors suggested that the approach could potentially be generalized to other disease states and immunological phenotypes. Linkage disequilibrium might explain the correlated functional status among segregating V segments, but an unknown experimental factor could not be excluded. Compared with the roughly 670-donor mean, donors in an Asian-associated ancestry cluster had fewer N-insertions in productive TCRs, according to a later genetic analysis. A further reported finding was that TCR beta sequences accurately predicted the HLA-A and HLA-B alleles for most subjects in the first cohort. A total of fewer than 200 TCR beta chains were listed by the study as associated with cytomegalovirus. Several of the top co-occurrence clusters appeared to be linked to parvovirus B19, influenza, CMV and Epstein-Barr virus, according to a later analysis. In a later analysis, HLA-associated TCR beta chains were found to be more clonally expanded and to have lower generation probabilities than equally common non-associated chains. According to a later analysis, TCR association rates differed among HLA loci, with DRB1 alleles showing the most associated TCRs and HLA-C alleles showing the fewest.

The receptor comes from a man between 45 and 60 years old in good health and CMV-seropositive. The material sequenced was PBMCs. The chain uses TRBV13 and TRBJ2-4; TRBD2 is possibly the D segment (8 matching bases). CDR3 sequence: CASSLGGGGGKNIQYF. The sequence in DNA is TGTGCCAGCAGCTTAGGAGGGGGCGGGGGGAAAAACATTCAGTACTTC.